This passage covers 20 T cell receptor beta chains from one sample sequenced in a study of blood T cell repertoires in COVID-19. Sequencing used immunoSEQ multiplex PCR; TCRdb keeps in-frame clones, though not all of them. The sample has hundreds of thousands of clones, more than 75% seen once; the top ten hold roughly 1.3%. The material sequenced was peripheral blood. The receptors were gathered from a man between 70 and 80 years old with acute or convalescent COVID-19.

CDR3 in DNA: TGCGCCAGTCGCCGGGACAGTTCTAATGAAAAACTGTTTTTT. Its protein is CASRRDSSNEKLFF. V is TRBV5-1 and J is TRBJ1-4; TRBD1 aligns across 7 bases. Germline V gives CDR1 SGHRS, CDR2 YFSETQ. Losses at the gene ends were 8 bases for V and 3 bases for J; bases not matched to a gene: 7. CDR3 size: 14 residues.

The chain uses TRBV10-2 and TRBJ2-7; D might be TRBD1 (6 bases). V was cut by 5 bases and J by 9 bases, with 20 bases left in between. Germline V CDR1 and CDR2: WSHSY, SAAADI. The CDR3 loop spans 14 amino acids. The CDR3 here is CASSIQGIGSGQYF. Written as DNA, the CDR3 is TGCGCCAGCAGTATACAGGGTATAGGGTCTGGGCAGTACTTC.

This sequence joins TRBV7-6 and TRBJ2-5; D unresolved. The germline V gene encodes CDR1 SGHVS and CDR2 FNYEAQ. V shed 2 bases and J shed 1 base, with 8 bases lying between them. The CDR3 has 14 amino acids. The DNA of the CDR3 is TGTGCCAGCAGCTTATTTCCTTCCCAAGAGACCCAGTACTTC. Its translation: CASSLFPSQETQYF. The entire variable domain, with the rest obtained from reference TRBV7-6 and TRBJ2-5, is as follows: GAGVSQSPRYKVTKRGQDVALRCDPISGHVSLYWYRQALGQGPEFLTYFNYEAQQDKSGLPNDRFSAERPEGSISTLTIQRTEQRDSAMYRCASSLFPSQETQYFGPGTRLLVL.

The chain joins TRBV11-2 to TRBJ2-1, with 10 bases that match TRBD2. V shed 1 base and J 9 bases; nucleotides not matched to a gene: 12. Germline assignment: CDR1 SGHAT and CDR2 FQNNGV. The CDR3 runs to 17 residues. DNA for the CDR3: TGTGCCAGCAGCTTAGTCTCGCCAGCGGGGGGGCTTAGTGAGCAGTTCTTC. This gives the protein CASSLVSPAGGLSEQFF.

The chain recombines TRBV6-5 with TRBJ2-6, with D perhaps TRBD1 (5 bases). The CDR3 is made up of 15 amino acids. Germline CDR1 and CDR2: MNHEY and SVGAGI. V shed 8 bases and J shed 0 bases, with 11 bases lying between them. The CDR3 spells CASSRASSGANVLTF. The CDR3 DNA follows: TGTGCCAGCTCCAGGGCAAGCTCTGGGGCCAACGTCCTGACTTTC.

The CDR3: CASFRTVSSYEQYF. The CDR3 DNA sequence: TGTGCCAGCTTCCGGACAGTTAGCTCCTACGAGCAGTACTTC. The chain combines TRBV5-8 with TRBJ2-7; a weak D match, TRBD1 (6 bases). The CDR3 runs 14 residues. Trimming left V 7 bases short and J 0 bases short, with 14 bases between. The germline V gene encodes CDR1 SGHTS and CDR2 YDEGEE.

Notes on this clone: The sample carries other DNA sequences with the same CDR3. V and J are TRBV5-1 and TRBJ2-7; D is perhaps TRBD1 (6 bases). Trimming stripped 0 bases from V and 0 bases from J, with 10 bases between. Germline V CDR1 and CDR2: SGHRS, YFSETQ. The CDR3 extends over 15 amino acids. CDR3 nucleotide sequence: TGCGCCAGCAGCTTGGGTCAGGGGAGCTCCTACGAGCAGTACTTC. This gives the protein CASSLGQGSSYEQYF.

V usage is TRBV28 and J usage is TRBJ2-1; the D gene is possibly TRBD2 (5 bases). Germline assignment: CDR1 MDHEN and CDR2 SYDVKM. V lost 4 bases and J 1 base, leaving 11 bases between the germline ends. This CDR3 spans 15 amino acids. Written as DNA, the CDR3 is TGTGCCAGCAGTTCCCGGGGAGAATCCTACAATGAGCAGTTCTTC. Its protein is CASSSRGESYNEQFF. Full variable domain (missing parts from reference TRBV28 and TRBJ2-1): DVKVTQSSRYLVKRTGEKVFLECVQDMDHENMFWYRQDPGLGLRLIYFSYDVKMKEKGDIPEGYSVSREKKERFSLILESASTNQTSMYLCASSSRGESYNEQFFGPGTRLTVL.

A single count supports this clone. The chain has TRBV30 and TRBJ1-6; D is ambiguous. The germline gives CDR1 GTSNPN, CDR2 SVGIG (reference sequence). The CDR3 totals 15 residues. Trimming shortened V by 0 bases and J by 7 bases, and 13 bases separated the two germline ends. The CDR3 region is CAWSVDAAVNSPLHF. Here the CDR3 DNA reads TGTGCCTGGAGTGTAGACGCGGCAGTCAATTCACCCCTCCACTTT. The full variable domain, with the rest looked up from reference TRBV30 and TRBJ1-6, is SQTIHQWPATLVQPVGSPLSLECTVEGTSNPNLYWYRQAAGRGLQLLFYSVGIGQISSEVPQNLSASRPQDRQFILSSKKLLLSDSGFYLCAWSVDAAVNSPLHFGNGTRLTVT.

This clone is a singleton in its sample. The chain combines TRBV4-1 with TRBJ2-1; 8 bases are a match to TRBD2. With V trimmed by 0 bases and J by 7 bases, 2 bases remained unmatched. Germline V gene data show CDR1 as MGHRA and CDR2 as YSYEKL. The CDR3 is 14 amino acids. CDR3 amino acids: CASSQDGTSNEQFF. CDR3 nucleotide sequence: TGCGCCAGCAGCCAAGATGGGACTAGTAATGAGCAGTTCTTC.

The chain recombines TRBV6-5 with TRBJ1-2; D possibly corresponds to TRBD1 (6 bases). Germline lookup yields CDR1 MNHEY and CDR2 SVGAGI. This CDR3 region has 13 residues. The V end was cut by 7 bases, the J end by 3 bases, with 12 bases between. CDR3 bases: TGTGCCAGCACCTACGACAGGCACTATGGCTACACCTTC. This codes for CASTYDRHYGYTF.

This chain links TRBV12-3 or TRBV12-4 with TRBJ2-5; D is undetermined. CDR3 length: 11 amino acids. Trimming took off 4 bases at V and 5 bases at J, with 5 bases between the two ends. DNA of the CDR3: TGTGCCAGCAGTTATACTGAGACCCAGTACTTC. Translated: CASSYTETQYF.

This clone was observed once. This chain uses TRBV7-2 with TRBJ2-7; possibly TRBD1 for D (6 bases). Trimming pared 1 base from V and 0 bases from J, leaving 13 bases between. The CDR3 consists of 16 residues. The germline CDR1 and CDR2 sequences are SGHTA and FQGNSA. The CDR3 bases are TGTGCCAGCAGCTTAGGAGGGGGACCTCGCTCCTACGAGCAGTACTTC. It encodes CASSLGGGPRSYEQYF.

CDR3: CASSKALQFNEGAYNEQFF. CDR3 nucleotide sequence: TGTGCCAGCAGCAAAGCGCTTCAATTTAACGAGGGAGCCTACAATGAGCAGTTCTTC. This rearrangement joins TRBV21-1 to TRBJ2-1; the D call in the table, TRBD2, was not verified against the DNA. TRBV21-1 constitutes a pseudogene. The CDR3 has 19 residues.

This chain links TRBV10-3 with TRBJ2-7; D is perhaps TRBD1 (6 bases). Germline values: CDR1 ENHRY, CDR2 SYGVKD. The CDR3 consists of 13 residues. Between the trimmed V and J ends, which lost 4 bases and 4 bases, there was a span of 11 bases. The CDR3 coding sequence is TGTGCCATCAGTGGAGGACAGACTTACGAGCAGTACTTC. It is translated as CAISGGQTYEQYF.

The V call is TRBV19, the J call TRBJ2-1; 8 bases fit TRBD1. V was pared by 4 bases and J by 7 bases, with 9 bases of the junction left unmatched. The CDR3 runs to 15 residues. In germline, CDR1 is LNHDA, CDR2 SQIVND (reference sequence). The CDR3 sequence: CASSRTDRGWNEQFF. The CDR3, as DNA: TGTGCCAGTAGTAGGACCGACAGGGGATGGAATGAGCAGTTCTTC.

This chain uses TRBV6-5 with TRBJ1-1; no firm D call. Looked up from germline, CDR1 is MNHEY and CDR2 is SVGAGI. The CDR3 is 15 amino acids. V was clipped by 0 bases and J by 4 bases, with 12 bases between them. The DNA for the CDR3 is TGTGCCAGCAGTTACTCCCCACGGGTTTCCACTGAAGCTTTCTTT. Protein sequence: CASSYSPRVSTEAFF.

The CDR3 sequence: CASSYWATTGELFF. CDR3 nucleotide sequence: TGTGCCAGCAGTTACTGGGCGACCACCGGGGAGCTGTTTTTT. V is TRBV6-2 or TRBV6-3 and J is TRBJ2-2; D ambiguous. Germline V lookup: CDR1 MNHEY, CDR2 SVGEGT. The V end was cut by 1 base, the J end by 4 bases, with 7 bases between. The CDR3 sequence is 14 residues long.

Comment on this clone: Other DNA sequences in the same sample also yield this CDR3. This chain uses TRBV11-3 with TRBJ2-1; TRBD1 matches at 12 bases. The CDR3 is made up of 15 amino acids. With 5 bases clipped from V and 7 bases from J, the junction kept 6 bases outside the gene matches. Per the germline V gene, CDR1 is SGHNT and CDR2 is YENEEA. CDR3 residues: CASSPGQGARNEQFF. The CDR3 DNA is TGTGCCAGCAGCCCGGGACAGGGGGCTAGGAATGAGCAGTTCTTC.

The chain employs TRBV7-2 and TRBJ2-2, with 11 bases matching TRBD2. CDR1 and CDR2 from the germline V gene are SGHTA and FQGNSA. CDR3 size: 15 residues. Trimming removed 6 bases from V and 7 bases from J; junction bases left unmatched: 7. The CDR3 coding sequence is TGTGCCAGCAGAAAAACTAGCGGGAGTGGCGGGGAGCTGTTTTTT. It is translated as CASRKTSGSGGELFF.